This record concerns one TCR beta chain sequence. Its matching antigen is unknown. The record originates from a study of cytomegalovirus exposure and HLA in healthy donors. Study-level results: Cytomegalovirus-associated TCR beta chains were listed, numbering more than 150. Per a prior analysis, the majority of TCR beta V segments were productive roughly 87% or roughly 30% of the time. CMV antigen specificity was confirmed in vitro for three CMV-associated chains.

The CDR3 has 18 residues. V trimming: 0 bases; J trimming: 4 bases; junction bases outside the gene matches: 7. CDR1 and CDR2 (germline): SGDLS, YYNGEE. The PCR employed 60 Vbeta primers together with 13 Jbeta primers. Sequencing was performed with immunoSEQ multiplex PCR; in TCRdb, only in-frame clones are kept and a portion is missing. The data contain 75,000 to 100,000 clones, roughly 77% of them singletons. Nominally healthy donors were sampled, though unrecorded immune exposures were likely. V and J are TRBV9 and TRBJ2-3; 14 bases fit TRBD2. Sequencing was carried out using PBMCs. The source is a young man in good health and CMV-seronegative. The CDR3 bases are TGTGCCAGCAGCGTAGTCCCGACTAGCGGGGGGGGCGCAGATACGCAGTATTTT. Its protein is CASSVVPTSGGGADTQYF. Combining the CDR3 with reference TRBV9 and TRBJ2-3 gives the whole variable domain DSGVTQTPKHLITATGQRVTLRCSPRSGDLSVYWYQQSLDQGLQFLIQYYNGEERAKGNILERFSAQQFPDLHSELNLSSLELGDSALYFCASSVVPTSGGGADTQYFGPGTRLTVL.